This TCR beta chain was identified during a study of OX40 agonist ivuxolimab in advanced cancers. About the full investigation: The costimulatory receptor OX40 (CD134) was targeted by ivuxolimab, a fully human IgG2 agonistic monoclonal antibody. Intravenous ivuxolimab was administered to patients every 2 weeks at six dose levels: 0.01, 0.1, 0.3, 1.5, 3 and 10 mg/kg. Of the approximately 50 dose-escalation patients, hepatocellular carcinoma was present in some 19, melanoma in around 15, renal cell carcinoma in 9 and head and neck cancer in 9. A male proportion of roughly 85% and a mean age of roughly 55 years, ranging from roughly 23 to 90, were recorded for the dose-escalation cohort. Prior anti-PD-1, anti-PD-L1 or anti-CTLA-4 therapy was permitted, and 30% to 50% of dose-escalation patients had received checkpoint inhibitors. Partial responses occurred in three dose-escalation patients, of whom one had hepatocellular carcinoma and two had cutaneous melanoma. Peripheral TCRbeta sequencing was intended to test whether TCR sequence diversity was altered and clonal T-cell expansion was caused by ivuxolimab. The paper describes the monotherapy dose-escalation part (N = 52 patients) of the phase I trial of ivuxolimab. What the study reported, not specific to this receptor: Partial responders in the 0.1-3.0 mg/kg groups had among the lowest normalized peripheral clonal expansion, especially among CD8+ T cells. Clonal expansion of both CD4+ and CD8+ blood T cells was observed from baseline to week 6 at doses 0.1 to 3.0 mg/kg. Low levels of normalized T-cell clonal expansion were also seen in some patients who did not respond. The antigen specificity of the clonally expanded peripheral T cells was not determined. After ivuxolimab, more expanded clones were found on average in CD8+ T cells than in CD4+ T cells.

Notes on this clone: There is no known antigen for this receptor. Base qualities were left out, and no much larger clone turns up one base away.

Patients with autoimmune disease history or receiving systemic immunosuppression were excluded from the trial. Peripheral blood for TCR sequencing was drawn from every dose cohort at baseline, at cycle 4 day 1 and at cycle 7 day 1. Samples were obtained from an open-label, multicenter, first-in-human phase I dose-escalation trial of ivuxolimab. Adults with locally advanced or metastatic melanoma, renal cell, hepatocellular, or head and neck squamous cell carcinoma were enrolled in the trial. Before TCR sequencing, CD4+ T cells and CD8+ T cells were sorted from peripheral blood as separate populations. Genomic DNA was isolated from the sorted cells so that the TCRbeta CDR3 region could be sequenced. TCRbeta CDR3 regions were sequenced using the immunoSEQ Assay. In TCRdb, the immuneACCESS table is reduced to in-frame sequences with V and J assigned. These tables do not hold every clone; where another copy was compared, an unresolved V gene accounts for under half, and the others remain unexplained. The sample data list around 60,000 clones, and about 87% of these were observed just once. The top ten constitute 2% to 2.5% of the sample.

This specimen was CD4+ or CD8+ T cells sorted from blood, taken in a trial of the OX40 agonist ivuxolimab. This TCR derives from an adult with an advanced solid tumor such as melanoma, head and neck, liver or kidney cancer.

CDR3 reads: CASSFDRVGEKLFF. The sequence in DNA is TGCGCCAGCAGCTTTGACAGGGTTGGAGAAAAACTGTTTTTT. The rearrangement combines TRBV5-1 with TRBJ1-4, and 7 junction bases match TRBD1. CDR1 and CDR2 are drawn from the germline V gene: SGHRS, YFSETQ. The V end gives up 2 bases and the J end 8 bases, leaving 6 bases in the junction not matched to a gene. Counted from cysteine to phenylalanine, this CDR3 has 14 amino acids. Only the CDR3 portion is preserved as DNA: 42 bases, with reading frame beginning at the first base.